The rows below give T cell receptor beta chains drawn from one sample of a study of blood T cells in healthy people across ages. Via MiXCR, TCRdb re-called the 5' RACE reads, giving one row per CDR3 protein. This table holds 1.5 million to 2 million distinct CDR3 sequences, roughly 30% found once. Sequenced sample: blood. The receptors shown here come from a woman aged 25 to 39 in good health. The CDR3 runs from the conserved cysteine through the conserved F or W. Each record gives: D gene, V gene, J gene, clone size, CDR3 DNA, CDR3 protein. The D gene is left open where the match is weak. Size tells how often a clone was seen (once, few, many) or the class of an expanded clone, and some rows leave it out.

D: TRBD1; V: TRBV12-3/TRBV12-4; J: TRBJ2-6; size: NA; DNA: TGTGCCAGCAGTTCGTACCGGGACAGGACATATTCTGGGGCCAACGTCCTGACTTTC; CDR3: CASSSYRDRTYSGANVLTF
D: NA; V: TRBV3-1; J: TRBJ2-7; size: once; DNA: TGTGCCAGCAGCCACCGACCGGGCCAAGAGAGCTACGAGCAGTACTTC; CDR3: CASSHRPGQESYEQYF
D: NA; V: TRBV12-3/TRBV12-4; J: TRBJ1-6; size: NA; DNA: TGTGCCAGCAGTTTCTCCGGGAGGGGGTCACCCCTCCACTTT; CDR3: CASSFSGRGSPLHF
D: TRBD2; V: TRBV5-1; J: TRBJ2-3; size: few; DNA: TGCGCCAGCAGCCCTAGAGTAGCGGGAGGAGCAGATACGCAGTATTTT; CDR3: CASSPRVAGGADTQYF
D: TRBD2; V: TRBV10-1; J: TRBJ2-3; size: many; DNA: TGCGCCAGCAGCTTCGGGCGTAGCGGGAGTACAGATACGCAGTATTTT; CDR3: CASSFGRSGSTDTQYF
D: TRBD2; V: TRBV20-1; J: TRBJ2-1; size: NA; DNA: TGCAGTGCTAGCGGGGTGACTAGCGGAATATACAATGAGCAGTTCTTC; CDR3: CSASGVTSGIYNEQFF
D: TRBD2; V: TRBV2; J: TRBJ2-7; size: NA; DNA: TGTGCCAGCAGTGAAGATACTAGCGGGAACGAGCAGTACTTC; CDR3: CASSEDTSGNEQYF
D: TRBD1; V: TRBV9; J: TRBJ2-5; size: few; DNA: TGTGCCAGCAGCGTAGCCCGACAGGGGGAGACCCAGTACTTC; CDR3: CASSVARQGETQYF
D: NA; V: TRBV6-1; J: TRBJ2-3; size: NA; DNA: TGTGCCAGCAGTGAATTAGGAGGGGTTCGAAGCGGAGATACGCAGTATTTT; CDR3: CASSELGGVRSGDTQYF
D: NA; V: TRBV27; J: TRBJ1-5; size: few; DNA: TGTGCCAGCAGTAGAGGGTGCGGCAATCAGCCCCAGCATTTT; CDR3: CASSRGCGNQPQHF
D: NA; V: TRBV20-1; J: TRBJ2-5; size: few; DNA: TGCAGTGCTACTTTAAAAGAGACCCAGTACTTC; CDR3: CSATLKETQYF
D: TRBD2; V: TRBV5-1; J: TRBJ2-1; size: many; DNA: TGCGCCACTGCACTAGCGGGATTTGAGAAGGTTGAGCAGTTCTTC; CDR3: CATALAGFEKVEQFF
D: NA; V: TRBV6-1; J: TRBJ2-1; size: NA; DNA: TGTGCCAGCAGTGAATGGGGCGGGAATGTCAATGAGCAGTTCTTC; CDR3: CASSEWGGNVNEQFF
D: TRBD2; V: TRBV9; J: TRBJ2-1; size: NA; DNA: TGTGCCAGCAGCGTAGGGCTAGCGGGACCCGGACATGAGCAGTTCTTC; CDR3: CASSVGLAGPGHEQFF
D: NA; V: TRBV10-3; J: TRBJ1-5; size: few; DNA: TGTGCCATCAGTGAGTCAACAATAGGGGGTAGCAATCAGCCCCAGCATTTT; CDR3: CAISESTIGGSNQPQHF
D: NA; V: TRBV5-1; J: TRBJ2-5; size: few; DNA: TGCGCCAGCAGCGATGGGAGCGTAGAGACCCAGTACTTC; CDR3: CASSDGSVETQYF
D: TRBD1; V: TRBV4-1; J: TRBJ2-3; size: NA; DNA: TGCGCCAGCAGCCATGAGGACAGGGGTGCAGATACGCAGTATTTT; CDR3: CASSHEDRGADTQYF
D: TRBD1; V: TRBV28; J: TRBJ2-7; size: few; DNA: TGTGCCAGCACCCGGGACAGGGAAATGTACGAGCAGTACTTC; CDR3: CASTRDREMYEQYF
D: NA; V: TRBV5-4; J: TRBJ2-5; size: few; DNA: TGTGCCAGCAGCTCGCGAGTATCCCCGAAAGAGACCCAGTACTTC; CDR3: CASSSRVSPKETQYF
D: TRBD2; V: TRBV20-1; J: TRBJ2-3; size: few; DNA: TGCAGTGCTAGAGATTCCAGCGGGGGCGGGGCAGATACGCAGTATTTT; CDR3: CSARDSSGGGADTQYF
D: TRBD2; V: TRBV12-3/TRBV12-4; J: TRBJ2-1; size: NA; DNA: TGTGCCAGCTTCCCAGCGGCGGGAGGGTCCTACAATGAGCAGTTCTTC; CDR3: CASFPAAGGSYNEQFF
D: NA; V: TRBV14; J: TRBJ2-7; size: NA; DNA: TGTGCCAGCAGCCAAGTCGGTCAGATCTACGAGCAGTACTTC; CDR3: CASSQVGQIYEQYF
D: NA; V: TRBV19; J: TRBJ1-5; size: NA; DNA: TGTGCCAGTAGTAGGGTCGGGGATTATAGCAATCAGCCCCAGCATTTT; CDR3: CASSRVGDYSNQPQHF
D: NA; V: TRBV5-1; J: TRBJ2-5; size: NA; DNA: TGCGCCAGCAGCTCCTCCCAGGGGGGAATAGGAGAGACCCAGTACTTC; CDR3: CASSSSQGGIGETQYF
D: TRBD2; V: TRBV7-2; J: TRBJ2-7; size: few; DNA: TGTGCCAGCAGCTCCTCGCCTAGCGGGAGTCAATACGAGCAGTACTTC; CDR3: CASSSSPSGSQYEQYF
D: NA; V: TRBV18; J: TRBJ2-7; size: few; DNA: TGTGCCAGCTCAACGGGAGGGACAGGGCAATACGAGCAGTACTTC; CDR3: CASSTGGTGQYEQYF
D: TRBD1; V: TRBV7-9; J: TRBJ1-2; size: NA; DNA: TGTGCCAGCAGCTCCTCCGGGACAGAAGCTTACTATGGCTACACCTTC; CDR3: CASSSSGTEAYYGYTF
D: NA; V: TRBV20-1; J: TRBJ2-1; size: few; DNA: TGCAGTGCAACCGGGACGATCTCCTACAATGAGCAGTTCTTC; CDR3: CSATGTISYNEQFF
D: NA; V: TRBV30; J: TRBJ2-7; size: NA; DNA: TGTGCCTGTGAGGTCTACGAGCAGTACTTC; CDR3: CACEVYEQYF
D: NA; V: TRBV6-5; J: TRBJ2-1; size: many; DNA: TGTGCCAGCGGGAGCAATGAGCAGTTCTTC; CDR3: CASGSNEQFF
D: NA; V: TRBV6-4; J: TRBJ1-2; size: few; DNA: TGTGCCAGCAGGGGGGGGACCCTATATGGCTACACCTTC; CDR3: CASRGGTLYGYTF
D: NA; V: TRBV5-1; J: TRBJ1-6; size: NA; DNA: TGCGCCAGCACTCCCCGGGACGGAAATAATTCACCCCTCCACTTT; CDR3: CASTPRDGNNSPLHF
D: TRBD2; V: TRBV12-3/TRBV12-4; J: TRBJ2-2; size: NA; DNA: TGTGCCAGCAGTATCCCGGGACGGGGACTAGCGCCGAACACCGGGGAGCTGTTTTTT; CDR3: CASSIPGRGLAPNTGELFF
D: NA; V: TRBV10-3; J: TRBJ2-3; size: NA; DNA: TGTGCCATCAGTGGTAGGGATACAGATACGCAGTATTTT; CDR3: CAISGRDTDTQYF
D: TRBD2; V: TRBV10-1; J: TRBJ2-2; size: NA; DNA: TGCGCCGGCAGTCTAGCGGGGGATACCGGGGAGCTGTTTTTT; CDR3: CAGSLAGDTGELFF
D: NA; V: TRBV7-9; J: TRBJ1-3; size: few; DNA: TGTGCCAGCAGCCTTAGCAGGGAACTCCGCTCTGGAAACACCATATATTTT; CDR3: CASSLSRELRSGNTIYF
D: NA; V: TRBV5-4; J: TRBJ2-1; size: few; DNA: TGTGCCAGCAGCTGGGACCAGGGTGAGCAGTTCTTC; CDR3: CASSWDQGEQFF
D: TRBD1; V: TRBV24-1; J: TRBJ2-5; size: NA; DNA: TGTGCCACCAGTGATCCACGGACAGGGACAGAGACCCAGTACTTC; CDR3: CATSDPRTGTETQYF
D: TRBD1; V: TRBV12-3/TRBV12-4; J: TRBJ2-7; size: many; DNA: TGTGCCAGCTCCGGACAGGGGGCGAGTGAGCAGTACTTC; CDR3: CASSGQGASEQYF
D: TRBD1; V: TRBV5-1; J: TRBJ1-5; size: NA; DNA: TGCGCCAGCAGCTTGTCGGGACAGGGTTGTCAGCCCCAGCATTTT; CDR3: CASSLSGQGCQPQHF